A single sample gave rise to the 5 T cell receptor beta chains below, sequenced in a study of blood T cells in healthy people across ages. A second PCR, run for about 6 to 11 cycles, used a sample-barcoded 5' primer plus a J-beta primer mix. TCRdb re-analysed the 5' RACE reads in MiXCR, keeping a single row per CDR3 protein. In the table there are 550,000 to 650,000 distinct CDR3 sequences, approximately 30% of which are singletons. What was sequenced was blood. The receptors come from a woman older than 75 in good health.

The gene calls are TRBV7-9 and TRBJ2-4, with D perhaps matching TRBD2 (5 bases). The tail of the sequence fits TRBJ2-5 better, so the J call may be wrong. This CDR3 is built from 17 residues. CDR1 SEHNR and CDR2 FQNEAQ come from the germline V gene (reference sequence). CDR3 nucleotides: TGTGCCAGCAGCTACACCCGACCAAGGACTGAAGAAGAGACCCAGTACTTC. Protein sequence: CASSYTRPRTEEETQYF.

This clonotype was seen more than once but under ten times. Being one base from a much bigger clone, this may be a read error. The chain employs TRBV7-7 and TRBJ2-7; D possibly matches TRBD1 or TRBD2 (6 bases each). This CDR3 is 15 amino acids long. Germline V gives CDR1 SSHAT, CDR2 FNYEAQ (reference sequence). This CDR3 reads CASSLEGGSQEAQYF. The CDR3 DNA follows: TGTGCTAGCAGCTTAGAGGGGGGATCACAAGAGGCCCAGTACTTC.

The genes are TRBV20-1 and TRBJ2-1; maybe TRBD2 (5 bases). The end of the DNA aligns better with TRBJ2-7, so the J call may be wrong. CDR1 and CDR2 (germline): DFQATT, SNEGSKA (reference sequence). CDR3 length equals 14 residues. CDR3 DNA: TGCAGTGCTAGAAGCCAGACGGGGAACAATGAGCAGTACTTC. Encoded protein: CSARSQTGNNEQYF.

This CDR3 is CASSFKGVGGNEFF. As DNA, the CDR3 is TGTGCCAGCAGCTTTAAAGGGGTTGGAGGCAATGAGTTCTTC. This chain connects TRBV7-8 to TRBJ2-1; D may be TRBD1 or TRBD2 (5 bases each). In germline, CDR1 is SGHVS, CDR2 FQNEAQ. V was shortened by 3 bases and J by 14 bases, with 20 bases between the two germline ends. The CDR3 runs 14 residues.

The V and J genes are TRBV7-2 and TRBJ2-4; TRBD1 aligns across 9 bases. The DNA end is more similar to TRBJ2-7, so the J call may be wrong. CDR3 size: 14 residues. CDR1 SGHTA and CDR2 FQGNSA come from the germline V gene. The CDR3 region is CASTMGTGHYEQYF. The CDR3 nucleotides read TGTGCCAGCACCATGGGGACAGGGCACTACGAGCAGTACTTC.